Following are 14 T cell receptor beta chains from one sample sequenced in a study of blood T cell repertoires in COVID-19. TCRdb keeps only in-frame clones here, not all; method: immunoSEQ multiplex PCR. The sample holds about 130,000 clones; approximately 86% are singletons and the top ten take roughly an eighth. Sequenced sample: peripheral blood. The receptors here all came from a woman between 70 and 85 years old with COVID-19, enrolled during active disease.

The chain employs TRBV25-1 and TRBJ1-2, with 8 bases that match TRBD1. The length of the CDR3 is 13 residues. The V gene's germline CDR1 is MGHDK and CDR2 SYGVNS. With V trimmed by 6 bases and J by 2 bases, 2 bases remained unmatched. CDR3 protein: CASSRTGNYGYTF. The CDR3 DNA sequence: TGTGCCAGCAGCAGGACAGGGAACTATGGCTACACCTTC.

This clone has a single count. J is TRBJ1-6 and V is TRBV2; D not resolved. V was cut by 4 bases and J by 6 bases, with 7 bases left in between. Germline values: CDR1 SNHLY, CDR2 FYNNEI. The CDR3 is made up of 13 amino acids. The CDR3 sequence is CASSGRVNSPLHF. The CDR3 nucleotides are TGTGCCAGCAGTGGGAGGGTTAATTCACCCCTCCACTTT.

V gene TRBV5-5 combines with J gene TRBJ2-2, with unresolved D. The CDR3 sequence is 15 residues long. Germline CDR1 SGHKS, CDR2 YYEKEE (reference sequence). The V end was cut by 0 bases, the J end by 1 base, with 7 bases between. The CDR3 protein is CASSLGGLNTGELFF. The CDR3 bases are TGTGCCAGCAGCTTGGGCGGCTTGAACACCGGGGAGCTGTTTTTT.

CDR3 bases: TGTGCCAGCAGCTTGGGGACAGTACAAGAGACCCAGTACTTC. This sequence encodes CASSLGTVQETQYF. The chain employs TRBV5-4 and TRBJ2-5, with a weak D call TRBD1 (6 bases). From germline, CDR1 is SGHNT and CDR2 YYREEE (reference sequence). The CDR3 is 14 residues long. The V end lost 0 bases, the J end lost 2 bases, and 8 bases lay between the germline ends.

This sequence joins TRBV5-1 and TRBJ2-2, with TRBD1 as a possible D gene (5 bases). The CDR3 is 14 residues long. Germline V gene sequence: CDR1 SGHRS, CDR2 YFSETQ. V was clipped by 4 bases and J by 5 bases, with 12 bases between them. The CDR3 reads CASSGVAGTGELFF. The CDR3 DNA follows: TGCGCCAGCAGCGGGGTTGCAGGGACCGGGGAGCTGTTTTTT.

The V call is TRBV9, the J call TRBJ2-7; D perhaps matches TRBD1 (5 bases). Deletions cut 0 bases from V and 1 base from J, with 17 bases between. Germline-derived CDR1 and CDR2 are SGDLS and YYNGEE. This CDR3 comprises 17 residues. Written as DNA, the CDR3 is TGTGCCAGCAGCGTAGTTTTGGACAACTCCCCTTCCTACGAGCAGTACTTC. Its protein is CASSVVLDNSPSYEQYF.

This chain connects TRBV30 to TRBJ1-6; D remains ambiguous. V lost 1 base, J lost 4 bases, and 5 bases lay in between. The CDR3 spans 13 residues. CDR1 is GTSNPN, CDR2 SVGIG, per germline (reference sequence). The chain's CDR3 is CAWSDHYNSPLHF. The CDR3 region has the DNA TGTGCCTGGAGTGATCATTATAATTCACCCCTCCACTTT. Full variable domain (missing parts from reference TRBV30 and TRBJ1-6): SQTIHQWPATLVQPVGSPLSLECTVEGTSNPNLYWYRQAAGRGLQLLFYSVGIGQISSEVPQNLSASRPQDRQFILSSKKLLLSDSGFYLCAWSDHYNSPLHFGNGTRLTVT.

The chain recombines TRBV28 with TRBJ2-7; no clear D gene. Between the trimmed V and J ends, which lost 2 bases and 5 bases, there was a span of 10 bases. The CDR3 has 13 amino acids. Looked up from germline, CDR1 is MDHEN and CDR2 is SYDVKM. CDR3 protein: CASSLIQIHEQYF. CDR3 DNA: TGTGCCAGCAGTTTAATCCAGATCCACGAGCAGTACTTC.

This chain uses TRBV2 with TRBJ2-1, with TRBD1 matching 10 bases. CDR3 length: 17 residues. With V trimmed by 5 bases and J by 5 bases, 12 bases remained unmatched. Germline values: CDR1 SNHLY, CDR2 FYNNEI. The CDR3 bases are TGTGCCAGCAGTCGGGACAGGGGCAGTAACTTAGACAATGAGCAGTTCTTC. It is translated as CASSRDRGSNLDNEQFF.

The CDR3 DNA is TGCGCCAGCGGACACCCGGGACAGACGAGCACCTACGAGCAGTACTTC. It encodes CASGHPGQTSTYEQYF. The rearrangement uses TRBV4-1 and TRBJ2-7; 7 bases align to TRBD1. The CDR3 covers 16 residues. V trimming: 8 bases; J trimming: 2 bases; junction bases outside the gene matches: 15. CDR1 is MGHRA and CDR2 is YSYEKL in the germline V gene.

The chain links TRBV6-1 to TRBJ1-4, with 7 bases that match TRBD1. CDR1 is MNHNS and CDR2 is SASEGT in the germline V gene. V lost 3 bases and J lost 5; bases outside the gene matches: 6. The CDR3 has 15 amino acids. Here the CDR3 DNA reads TGTGCCAGCAGTGACCGGGACAGATTAAATGAAAAACTGTTTTTT. Protein product: CASSDRDRLNEKLFF.

The CDR3 sequence: CASSESGRSPQHF. In nucleotides, the CDR3 is TGCGCCAGCAGTGAGTCGGGCCGGTCGCCCCAGCATTTT. V gene TRBV10-1 combines with J gene TRBJ1-5, with unresolved D. CDR3 size: 13 residues. Trimming took off 0 bases at V and 9 bases at J, with 9 bases between the two ends. The germline gives CDR1 WNHNN, CDR2 SYGVQD (reference sequence).

The chain recombines TRBV5-6 with TRBJ2-5; 8 bases fit TRBD1. J lost 4 bases, V lost 5 bases, and 10 bases had no gene match. This CDR3 contains 15 residues. Germline V gene data show CDR1 as SGHDT and CDR2 as YYEEEE. The CDR3 DNA is TGTGCCAGCAGTCAGAGTCAGGGGGCACGAGAGACCCAGTACTTC. This encodes CASSQSQGARETQYF.

This clone turned up a few times. The J gene is TRBJ1-3, the V gene TRBV6-1; 8 bases line up with TRBD1. V shed 1 base and J 3 bases; nucleotides not matched to a gene: 2. Per germline, CDR1 MNHNS and CDR2 SASEGT. The CDR3 runs 15 residues. CDR3 amino acids: CASSEEDRVGNTIYF. The CDR3 DNA follows: TGTGCCAGCAGTGAAGAGGACAGGGTTGGAAACACCATATATTTT.